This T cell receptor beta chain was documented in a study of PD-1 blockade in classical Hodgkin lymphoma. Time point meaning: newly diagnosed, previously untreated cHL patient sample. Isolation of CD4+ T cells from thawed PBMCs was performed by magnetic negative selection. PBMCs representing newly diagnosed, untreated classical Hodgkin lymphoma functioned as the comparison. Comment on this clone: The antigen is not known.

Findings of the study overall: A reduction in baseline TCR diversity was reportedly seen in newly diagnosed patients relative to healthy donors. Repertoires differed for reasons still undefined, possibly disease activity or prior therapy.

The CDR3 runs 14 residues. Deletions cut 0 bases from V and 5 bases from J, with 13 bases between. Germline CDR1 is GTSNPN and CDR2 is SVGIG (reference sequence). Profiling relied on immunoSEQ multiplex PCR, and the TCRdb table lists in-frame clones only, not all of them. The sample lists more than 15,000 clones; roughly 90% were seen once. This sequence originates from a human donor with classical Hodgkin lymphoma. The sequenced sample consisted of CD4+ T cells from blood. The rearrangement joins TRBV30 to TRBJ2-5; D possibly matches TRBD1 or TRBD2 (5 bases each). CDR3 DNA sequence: TGTGCCTGGAGTGTGTGGGGGTCGGGGGAGACCCAGTACTTC. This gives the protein CAWSVWGSGETQYF.